This T cell receptor (beta chain) was observed in a study of CD8+ T cells in alopecia areata. TCR sequencing used cDNA made by reverse transcription of extracted RNA. Clones were read by immunoSEQ multiplex PCR, and TCRdb kept only the in-frame ones, dropping some. The table includes about 200,000 clones, less than 45% detected once. Treatment here: oral pan-JAK inhibitor, 5-10 mg twice daily. V lost 2 bases, J lost 4 bases, and 7 bases lay in between. Germline V lookup: CDR1 SGHTA, CDR2 FQGNSA. CDR3 size: 13 residues. This sample comprised CD4+ T cells sorted from blood, obtained between weeks 30 and 35, from a patient treated with tofacitinib. The receptor comes from a human donor with alopecia areata. This chain joins TRBV7-2 and TRBJ2-3; a weak D match, TRBD2 (6 bases). CDR3 DNA sequence: TGTGCCAGCAGCTTAAGGGAGGCAGATACGCAGTATTTT. This sequence encodes CASSLREADTQYF. The full variable domain, in which reference TRBV7-2 and TRBJ2-3 provide the parts outside the CDR3, is GAGVSQSPSNKVTEKGKDVELRCDPISGHTALYWYRQSLGQGLEFLIYFQGNSAPDKSGLPSDRFSAERTGGSVSTLTIQRTQQEDSAVYLCASSLREADTQYFGPGTRLTVL.